This section outlines one TCR beta chain sequence together with its context. Its antigen remains unknown. This sample stems from a study of cytomegalovirus exposure and HLA in healthy donors. Study-wide results and caveats: The records held CMV serostatus as the only immune exposure information.

It was with 60 Vbeta and 13 Jbeta primers that the PCR ran. Produced via immunoSEQ multiplex PCR; TCRdb's table is partial and in-frame only. The sample yields about 150,000 clones, about 80% seen once. This CDR3 contains 16 residues. CDR1 LGHNA and CDR2 YNFKEQ come from the germline V gene. V gave up 0 bases and J gave up 7 bases, with 18 bases separating them. Sequenced: PBMCs. The J gene is TRBJ1-2, the V gene TRBV4-2; D perhaps matches TRBD1 (5 bases). This TCR derives from a woman between 45 and 60 years old in good health and CMV-seropositive. CDR3 nucleotides: TGTGCCAGCAGCCAAGATTTAGGGGCGGCGGTGGGTGGCTACACCTTC. Protein sequence: CASSQDLGAAVGGYTF.